This T cell receptor beta chain was identified in a study of shared clonotypes between healthy human individuals. A note on this clone: Its antigen is undetermined.

V was pared by 4 bases and J by 3 bases, with 3 bases of the junction left unmatched. CDR3 size: 14 residues. CDR1 SGHAT and CDR2 FQNNGV come from the germline V gene. Assay execution took place at the deep level. Profiling relied on immunoSEQ multiplex PCR, and the TCRdb table lists in-frame clones only, not all of them. Here the sample spans 2 million to 3 million clones, over 85% being singletons. Findings and limits, study-wide: Relative to memory subsets, naive subsets generally showed larger estimated richness.

What was sequenced was naive CD4+ T cells from PBMCs. Subset indicated: CD45RA+ positively selected. V is TRBV11-2 and J is TRBJ2-1, with 7 nucleotides matching TRBD2. This clonotype was obtained from a man between 18 and 35 years old in good health. Some clones in this sample may be carry-over from other donors' samples. Here the CDR3 DNA reads TGTGCCAGCAGCTCCTCTAGCGGCTACAATGAGCAGTTCTTC. This gives the protein CASSSSSGYNEQFF.